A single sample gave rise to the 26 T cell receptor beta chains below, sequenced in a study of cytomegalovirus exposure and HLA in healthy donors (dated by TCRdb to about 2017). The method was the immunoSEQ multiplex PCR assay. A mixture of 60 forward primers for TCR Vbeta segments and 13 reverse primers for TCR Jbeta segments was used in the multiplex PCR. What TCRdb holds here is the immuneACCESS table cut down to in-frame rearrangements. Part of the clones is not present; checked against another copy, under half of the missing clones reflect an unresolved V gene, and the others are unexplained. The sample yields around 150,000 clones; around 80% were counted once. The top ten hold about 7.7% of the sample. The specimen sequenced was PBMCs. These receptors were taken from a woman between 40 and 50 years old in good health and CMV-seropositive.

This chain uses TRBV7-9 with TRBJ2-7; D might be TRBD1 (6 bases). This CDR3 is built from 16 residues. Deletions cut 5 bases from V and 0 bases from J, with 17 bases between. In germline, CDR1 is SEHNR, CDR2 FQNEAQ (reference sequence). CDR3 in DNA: TGTGCCAGCAGCCGATCCGGGACAAAATACTCCTACGAGCAGTACTTC. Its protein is CASSRSGTKYSYEQYF.

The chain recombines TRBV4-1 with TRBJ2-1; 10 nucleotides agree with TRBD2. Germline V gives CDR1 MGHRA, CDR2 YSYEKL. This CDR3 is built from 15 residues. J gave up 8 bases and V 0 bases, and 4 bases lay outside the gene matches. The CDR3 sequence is CASSQEGLALDEQFF. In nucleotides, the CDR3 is TGCGCCAGCAGCCAAGAGGGACTAGCGCTCGATGAGCAGTTCTTC.

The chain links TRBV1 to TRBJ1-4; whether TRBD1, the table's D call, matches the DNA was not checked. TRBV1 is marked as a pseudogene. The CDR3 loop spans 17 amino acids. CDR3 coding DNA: TGCACCAGCAGGGTGCATCGGACAATTGCAACTAATGAAAAACTGTTTTTT. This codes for CTSRVHRTIATNEKLFF.

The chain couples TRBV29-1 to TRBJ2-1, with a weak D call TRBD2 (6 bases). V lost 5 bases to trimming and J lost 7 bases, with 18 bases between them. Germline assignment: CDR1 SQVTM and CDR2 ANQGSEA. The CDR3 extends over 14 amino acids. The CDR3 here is CSVRRDPSGNEQFF. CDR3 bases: TGCAGCGTTCGGCGGGACCCATCCGGTAATGAGCAGTTCTTC.

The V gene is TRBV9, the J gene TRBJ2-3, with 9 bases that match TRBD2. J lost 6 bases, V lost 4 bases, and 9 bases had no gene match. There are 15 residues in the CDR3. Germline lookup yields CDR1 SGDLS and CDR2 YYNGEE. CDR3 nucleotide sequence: TGTGCCAGCAGCATTTCGCGGGAGGGGTGGGATACGCAGTATTTT. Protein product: CASSISREGWDTQYF.

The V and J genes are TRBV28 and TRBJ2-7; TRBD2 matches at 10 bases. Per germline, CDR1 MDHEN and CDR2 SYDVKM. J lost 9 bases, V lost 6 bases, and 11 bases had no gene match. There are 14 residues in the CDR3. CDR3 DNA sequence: TGTGCCAGCAGCTCTAGCCGGAGCGGGAGGGGGCAGTACTTC. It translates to CASSSSRSGRGQYF.

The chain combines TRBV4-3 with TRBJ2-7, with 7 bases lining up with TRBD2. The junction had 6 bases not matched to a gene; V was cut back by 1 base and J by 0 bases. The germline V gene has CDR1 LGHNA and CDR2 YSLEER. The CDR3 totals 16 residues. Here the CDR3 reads CASSQAIAGDSYEQYF. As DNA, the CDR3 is TGCGCCAGCAGCCAAGCAATTGCGGGAGACTCCTACGAGCAGTACTTC.

The CDR3 DNA reads as TGTGCCACCAGCAGAGATAGAGGGCGGGAGCAGTTCTTC. It translates to CATSRDRGREQFF. The rearrangement joins TRBV15 to TRBJ2-1; weak D call: TRBD2 (5 bases). This CDR3 spans 13 amino acids. The germline V gene has CDR1 LNHNV and CDR2 YYDKDF (reference sequence). V gave up 0 bases and J gave up 10 bases, with 10 bases separating them.

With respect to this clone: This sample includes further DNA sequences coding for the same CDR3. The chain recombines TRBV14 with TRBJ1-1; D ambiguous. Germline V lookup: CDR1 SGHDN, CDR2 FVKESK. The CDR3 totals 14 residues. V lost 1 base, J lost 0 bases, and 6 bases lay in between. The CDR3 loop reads CASSQAGMNTEAFF. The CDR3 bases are TGTGCCAGCAGCCAAGCGGGAATGAACACTGAAGCTTTCTTT.

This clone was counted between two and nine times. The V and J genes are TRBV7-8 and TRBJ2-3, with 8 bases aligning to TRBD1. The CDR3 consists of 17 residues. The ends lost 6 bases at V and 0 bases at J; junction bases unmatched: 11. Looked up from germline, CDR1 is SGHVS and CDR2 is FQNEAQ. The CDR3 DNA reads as TGTGCCAGCAGGTACATGCAGGGGGCGCTCAGCACAGATACGCAGTATTTT. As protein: CASRYMQGALSTDTQYF.

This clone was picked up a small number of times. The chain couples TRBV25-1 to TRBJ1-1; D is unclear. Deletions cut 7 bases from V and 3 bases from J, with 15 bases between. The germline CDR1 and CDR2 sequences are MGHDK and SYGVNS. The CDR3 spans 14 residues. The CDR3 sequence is CASMKGGGYTEAFF. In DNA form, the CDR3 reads TGTGCCAGCATGAAGGGTGGAGGTTACACTGAAGCTTTCTTT.

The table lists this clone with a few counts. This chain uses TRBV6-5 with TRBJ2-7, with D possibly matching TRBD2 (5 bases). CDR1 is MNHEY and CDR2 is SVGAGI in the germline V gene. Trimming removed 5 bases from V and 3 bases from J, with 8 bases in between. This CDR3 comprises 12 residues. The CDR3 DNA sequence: TGTGCCAGCAGTACAACTAGCTACGAGCAGTACTTC. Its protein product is CASSTTSYEQYF.

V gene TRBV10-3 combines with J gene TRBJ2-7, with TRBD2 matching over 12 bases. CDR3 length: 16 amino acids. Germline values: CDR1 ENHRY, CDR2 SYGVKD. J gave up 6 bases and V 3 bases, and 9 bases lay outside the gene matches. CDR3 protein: CAISEPGLAGEPEQYF. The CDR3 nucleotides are TGTGCCATCAGTGAACCGGGACTAGCGGGTGAACCCGAGCAGTACTTC.

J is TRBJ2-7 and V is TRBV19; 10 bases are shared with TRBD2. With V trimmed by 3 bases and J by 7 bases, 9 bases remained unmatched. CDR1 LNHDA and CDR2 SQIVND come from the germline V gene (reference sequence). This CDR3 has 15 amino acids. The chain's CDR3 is CASSIRLAGSPEQYF. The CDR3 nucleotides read TGTGCCAGTAGTATCCGACTAGCGGGCTCCCCAGAGCAGTACTTC.

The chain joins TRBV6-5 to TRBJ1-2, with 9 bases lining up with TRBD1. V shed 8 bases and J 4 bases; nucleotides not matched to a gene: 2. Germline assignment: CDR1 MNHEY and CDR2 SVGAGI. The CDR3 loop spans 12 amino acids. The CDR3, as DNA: TGTGCCAGCGGGGACAGGGTCTATGGCTACACCTTC. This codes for CASGDRVYGYTF.

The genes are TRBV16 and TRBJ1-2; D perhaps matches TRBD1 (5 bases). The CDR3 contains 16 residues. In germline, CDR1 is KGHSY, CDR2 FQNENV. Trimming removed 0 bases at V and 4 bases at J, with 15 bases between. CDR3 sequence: CASSQSPGGIGYGYTF. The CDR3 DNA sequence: TGTGCCAGCAGCCAATCCCCCGGGGGTATTGGCTATGGCTACACCTTC.

CDR3 nucleotide sequence: TGTGCCAGCGGTCCCGCCGGGACACCCGCTTTGGAGCAGTACTTC. Amino acids: CASGPAGTPALEQYF. V usage is TRBV27 and J usage is TRBJ2-7, with D possibly being TRBD1 (6 bases). From germline, CDR1 is MNHEY and CDR2 SMNVEV (reference sequence). The CDR3 sequence is 15 residues long. V gave up 8 bases and J gave up 7 bases, with 24 bases separating them.

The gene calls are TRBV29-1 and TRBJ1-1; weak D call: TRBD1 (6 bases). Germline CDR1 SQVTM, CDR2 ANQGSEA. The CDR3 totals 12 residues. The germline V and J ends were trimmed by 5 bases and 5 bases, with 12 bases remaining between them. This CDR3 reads CSVTGWGTEAFF. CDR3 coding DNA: TGCAGCGTTACAGGGTGGGGGACTGAAGCTTTCTTT.

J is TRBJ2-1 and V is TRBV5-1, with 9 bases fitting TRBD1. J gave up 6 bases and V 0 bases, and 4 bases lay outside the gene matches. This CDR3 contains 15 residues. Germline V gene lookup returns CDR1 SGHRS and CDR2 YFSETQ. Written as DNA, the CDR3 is TGCGCCAGCAGCTTGGGGGACAGGGTTCGCAATGAGCAGTTCTTC. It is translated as CASSLGDRVRNEQFF.

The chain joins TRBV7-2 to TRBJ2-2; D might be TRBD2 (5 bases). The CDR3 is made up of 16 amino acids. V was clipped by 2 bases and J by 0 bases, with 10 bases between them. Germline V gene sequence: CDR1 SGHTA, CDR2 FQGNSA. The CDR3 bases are TGTGCCAGCAGCTTATTCGGCGGGTCGAACACCGGGGAGCTGTTTTTT. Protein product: CASSLFGGSNTGELFF.

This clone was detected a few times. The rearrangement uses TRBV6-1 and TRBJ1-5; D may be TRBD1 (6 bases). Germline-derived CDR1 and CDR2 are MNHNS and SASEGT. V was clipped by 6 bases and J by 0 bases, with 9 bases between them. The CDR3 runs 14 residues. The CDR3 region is CASSGQYSNQPQHF. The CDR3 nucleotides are TGTGCCAGCAGCGGACAGTATAGCAATCAGCCCCAGCATTTT.

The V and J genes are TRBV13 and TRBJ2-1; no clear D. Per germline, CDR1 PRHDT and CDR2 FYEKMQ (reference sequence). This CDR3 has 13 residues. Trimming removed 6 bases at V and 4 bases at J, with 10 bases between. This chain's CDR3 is CASRESLYNEQFF. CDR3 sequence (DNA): TGTGCCAGCAGGGAGAGCCTTTACAATGAGCAGTTCTTC.

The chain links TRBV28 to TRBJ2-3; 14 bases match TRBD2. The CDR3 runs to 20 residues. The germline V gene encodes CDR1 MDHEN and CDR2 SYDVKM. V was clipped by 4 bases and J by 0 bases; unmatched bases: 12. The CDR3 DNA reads TGTGCCAGCAGTTCATCGGCAAGGGGACTAGCGGGAGTGAGCACAGATACGCAGTATTTT. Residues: CASSSSARGLAGVSTDTQYF. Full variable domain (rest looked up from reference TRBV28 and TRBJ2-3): DVKVTQSSRYLVKRTGEKVFLECVQDMDHENMFWYRQDPGLGLRLIYFSYDVKMKEKGDIPEGYSVSREKKERFSLILESASTNQTSMYLCASSSSARGLAGVSTDTQYFGPGTRLTVL.

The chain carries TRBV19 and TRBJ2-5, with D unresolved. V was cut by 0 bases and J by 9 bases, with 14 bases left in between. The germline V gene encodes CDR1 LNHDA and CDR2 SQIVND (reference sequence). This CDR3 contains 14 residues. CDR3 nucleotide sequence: TGTGCCAGTAGTATAGATTCCGGAGAGAAGTCCCAGTACTTC. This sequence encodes CASSIDSGEKSQYF.

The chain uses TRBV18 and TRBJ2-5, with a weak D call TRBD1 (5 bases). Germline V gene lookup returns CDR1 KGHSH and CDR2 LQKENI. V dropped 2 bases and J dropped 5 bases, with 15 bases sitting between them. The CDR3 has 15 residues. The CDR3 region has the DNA TGTGCCAGCTCACCAGGGGCCTCAGGGTCGGAGACCCAGTACTTC. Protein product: CASSPGASGSETQYF.

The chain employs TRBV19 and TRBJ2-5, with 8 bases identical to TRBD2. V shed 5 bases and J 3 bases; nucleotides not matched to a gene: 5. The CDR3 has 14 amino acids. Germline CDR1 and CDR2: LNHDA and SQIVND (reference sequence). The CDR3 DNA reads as TGTGCCAGTAGTGATAGAGCGGGAGAAGAGACCCAGTACTTC. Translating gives CASSDRAGEETQYF.